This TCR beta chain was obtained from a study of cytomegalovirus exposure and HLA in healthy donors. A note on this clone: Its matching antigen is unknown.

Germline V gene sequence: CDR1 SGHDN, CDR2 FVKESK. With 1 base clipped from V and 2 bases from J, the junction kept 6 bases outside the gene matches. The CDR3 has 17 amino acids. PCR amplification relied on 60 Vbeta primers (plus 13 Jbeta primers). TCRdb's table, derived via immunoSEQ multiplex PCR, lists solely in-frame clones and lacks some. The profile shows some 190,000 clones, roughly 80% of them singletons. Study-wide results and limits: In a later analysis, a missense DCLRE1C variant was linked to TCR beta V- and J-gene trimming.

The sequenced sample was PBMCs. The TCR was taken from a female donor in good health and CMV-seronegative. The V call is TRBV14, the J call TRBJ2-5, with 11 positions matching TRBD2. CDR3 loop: CASSQALAGGAQETQYF. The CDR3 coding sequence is TGTGCCAGCAGCCAAGCCTTAGCGGGAGGGGCTCAAGAGACCCAGTACTTC.